The 27 T cell receptor beta chains presented below share a single source sample, sequenced in a study of siplizumab effects on memory and regulatory T cells. Clones were read by immunoSEQ multiplex PCR, and TCRdb kept only the in-frame ones, dropping some. The table includes 100,000 or so clones, roughly 94% detected once. The sample comprised Tregs sorted from blood. All receptors come from a human donor in good health.

V gene TRBV5-1 combines with J gene TRBJ2-2; 7 nucleotides align to TRBD1. Germline CDR1 SGHRS, CDR2 YFSETQ. The V and J ends lost 4 bases and 4 bases, in that order; junction bases with no gene match: 10. There are 16 residues in the CDR3. The CDR3 bases are TGCGCCAGCAGCGTGTCGACAGGGACGACCACCGGGGAGCTGTTTTTT. It specifies CASSVSTGTTTGELFF.

The chain has TRBV6-5 and TRBJ2-7; 9 bases line up with TRBD1. There are 15 residues in the CDR3. The V gene's germline CDR1 is MNHEY and CDR2 SVGAGI. The trim removed 4 bases at V and 2 bases at J, leaving 6 bases unmatched. CDR3 region: CASSSPGQGTYEQYF. The CDR3 DNA reads TGTGCCAGCAGTTCTCCGGGACAGGGCACCTACGAGCAGTACTTC.

The rearrangement joins TRBV6-5 to TRBJ2-3; 10 positions match TRBD1. There are 15 residues in the CDR3. Germline-derived CDR1 and CDR2 are MNHEY and SVGAGI. With V trimmed by 6 bases and J by 5 bases, 8 bases remained unmatched. CDR3 nucleotide sequence: TGTGCCAGCAGATTCGACAGGGGGCGCGAAGATACGCAGTATTTT. This codes for CASRFDRGREDTQYF.

Note on this clone: A read error is likely, as this CDR3 ends without the conserved phenylalanine or tryptophan. The limits of the CDR3 on the DNA are not certain, so only TCRdb's listed CDR3 is given. The gene calls are TRBV21-1 and TRBJ2-7; the D call TRBD2 from the table was never checked on the DNA. TRBV21-1 is a pseudogene segment. The CDR3 length equals 10 residues, ends included. CDR3 residues: CASSIPPTFL.

The table lists this clone with a count of one. This sequence joins TRBV6-5 and TRBJ2-5; TRBD1 aligns across 7 bases. Germline V gene data show CDR1 as MNHEY and CDR2 as SVGAGI. Germline trimming cut 0 bases from V and 4 bases from J; bases unmatched to any gene: 8. The CDR3 totals 16 residues. Written as DNA, the CDR3 is TGTGCCAGCAGTTACTCAATCGACAGGGTCGCAGAGACCCAGTACTTC. Its protein is CASSYSIDRVAETQYF.

The V call is TRBV28, the J call TRBJ1-2; perhaps TRBD1 as D (5 bases). The germline V gene has CDR1 MDHEN and CDR2 SYDVKM. Trimming pared 6 bases from V and 3 bases from J, leaving 14 bases between. The CDR3 runs 14 residues. CDR3 sequence (DNA): TGTGCCAGCAGACACCGGGGCCGTTACTATGGCTACACCTTC. Translated, it gives CASRHRGRYYGYTF.

The chain carries TRBV28 and TRBJ2-4; TRBD1 matches 7 bases. V lost 4 bases, J lost 9 bases, and 9 bases stayed unmatched. CDR1 and CDR2 from the germline V gene are MDHEN and SYDVKM. The CDR3 runs 14 residues. CDR3 sequence reads: CASSSGQLEGIQYF. The DNA for the CDR3 is TGTGCCAGCAGTTCGGGACAGCTCGAGGGCATTCAGTACTTC.

V and J are TRBV11-2 and TRBJ2-3; D is ambiguous. Germline assignment: CDR1 SGHAT and CDR2 FQNNGV. The germline V and J ends were trimmed by 3 bases and 0 bases, with 10 bases remaining between them. The CDR3 has 15 residues. CDR3 DNA sequence: TGTGCCAGCAGCTTGATGGGGAAGAGCACAGATACGCAGTATTTT. Amino acid sequence: CASSLMGKSTDTQYF.

V is TRBV18 and J is TRBJ2-1; 8 bases map to TRBD2. The V gene end was trimmed by 0 bases and the J gene end by 9 bases; junction bases not matched to a gene: 16. CDR3 length: 18 residues. Germline V gene lookup returns CDR1 KGHSH and CDR2 LQKENI. CDR3 nucleotides: TGTGCCAGCTCACCACCTAATTCGAGGCAGCGGGGGACCAGTGAGCAGTTCTTC. Protein: CASSPPNSRQRGTSEQFF.

The chain carries TRBV7-2 and TRBJ1-5; possible D gene TRBD1, 5 bases. The V gene lost 5 bases and the J gene lost 1 base, with 12 bases spanning the gap. CDR3 length: 15 amino acids. Germline assignment: CDR1 SGHTA and CDR2 FQGNSA. The chain's CDR3 is CASSRTGGSNQPQHF. Written as DNA, the CDR3 is TGTGCCAGCAGCCGTACAGGAGGAAGCAATCAGCCCCAGCATTTT. Combining the CDR3 with reference TRBV7-2 and TRBJ1-5 gives the whole variable domain GAGVSQSPSNKVTEKGKDVELRCDPISGHTALYWYRQSLGQGLEFLIYFQGNSAPDKSGLPSDRFSAERTGGSVSTLTIQRTQQEDSAVYLCASSRTGGSNQPQHFGDGTRLSIL.

V gene TRBV7-8 combines with J gene TRBJ1-5; 9 positions match TRBD1. There are 16 residues in the CDR3. The V gene end was trimmed by 5 bases and the J gene end by 7 bases; junction bases not matched to a gene: 12. In germline, CDR1 is SGHVS, CDR2 FQNEAQ. CDR3 nucleotide sequence: TGTGCCAGCAGCCCGAAGACAGGGGGGCGTAGCCAGCCCCAGCATTTT. It is translated as CASSPKTGGRSQPQHF.

CDR3 in DNA: TGCGCCAGCAGCTTGGCAATTGTCCGGGACAGGGGGCGAGAGAGTGAAAAACTGTTTTTT. This sequence encodes CASSLAIVRDRGRESEKLFF. The chain uses TRBV5-1 and TRBJ1-4, with 12 bases lining up with TRBD1. CDR3 length: 20 amino acids. Trimming at V came to 0 bases and at J to 7 bases, leaving 16 bases not matched to a gene. CDR1 is SGHRS and CDR2 is YFSETQ in the germline V gene. Complete variable domain (other parts from reference TRBV5-1 and TRBJ1-4): KAGVTQTPRYLIKTRGQQVTLSCSPISGHRSVSWYQQTPGQGLQFLFEYFSETQRNKGNFPGRFSGRQFSNSRSEMNVSTLELGDSALYLCASSLAIVRDRGRESEKLFFGSGTQLSVL.

The V and J genes are TRBV2 and TRBJ2-1; tentative D call: TRBD1 (5 bases). Germline V gene lookup returns CDR1 SNHLY and CDR2 FYNNEI. The CDR3 covers 16 residues. V lost 5 bases to trimming and J lost 7 bases, with 21 bases between them. The CDR3 coding sequence is TGTGCCAGCAGTCTTGGGCGGCAGGGTATATTGAATGAGCAGTTCTTC. It yields the protein CASSLGRQGILNEQFF.

J is TRBJ2-7 and V is TRBV28, with D perhaps matching TRBD2 (5 bases). CDR1 MDHEN and CDR2 SYDVKM come from the germline V gene. The V end was cut by 3 bases, the J end by 4 bases, with 19 bases between. The length of the CDR3 is 16 residues. The CDR3 DNA sequence: TGTGCCAGCAGTTTTCAAAGCGGAATACAAGCGTACGAGCAGTACTTC. This sequence encodes CASSFQSGIQAYEQYF.

The gene calls are TRBV7-3 and TRBJ1-2; D uncertain. Germline-derived CDR1 and CDR2 are SGHTA and FQGTGA. V shed 5 bases and J shed 1 base, with 26 bases lying between them. The CDR3 length is 19 residues. The CDR3 nucleotides are TGTGCCAGCAGCCCCGGCGGGGTCGGTCCATTAAGACTTAACTATGGCTACACCTTC. This translates into CASSPGGVGPLRLNYGYTF.

The chain combines TRBV5-1 with TRBJ1-2; D might be TRBD1 (5 bases). CDR1 is SGHRS, CDR2 YFSETQ, per germline. V shed 0 bases and J shed 4 bases, with 13 bases lying between them. The CDR3 contains 15 residues. The CDR3 DNA follows: TGCGCCAGCAGCTTGGCCCCAACAGACAGCTATGGCTACACCTTC. Amino acid sequence: CASSLAPTDSYGYTF.

The chain has TRBV5-4 and TRBJ2-2; the D call may be TRBD1 or TRBD2 (6 bases each). The V and J ends lost 4 bases and 3 bases respectively, with 16 bases between them. This CDR3 contains 16 residues. In germline, CDR1 is SGHNT, CDR2 YYREEE (reference sequence). CDR3 protein: CASSPLGGLDTGELFF. CDR3 sequence (DNA): TGTGCCAGCAGCCCTTTAGGGGGACTGGACACCGGGGAGCTGTTTTTT.

The chain has TRBV4-2 and TRBJ1-1; D might be TRBD1 (5 bases). Between the trimmed V and J ends, which lost 1 base and 4 bases, there was a span of 25 bases. Germline lookup yields CDR1 LGHNA and CDR2 YNFKEQ. The CDR3 consists of 19 residues. This chain's CDR3 is CASSQVFFGTDTDGTEAFF. The DNA of the CDR3 is TGTGCCAGCAGCCAAGTTTTTTTCGGGACCGATACCGATGGCACTGAAGCTTTCTTT.

This chain joins TRBV6-5 and TRBJ2-5, with D unclear. V shed 6 bases and J shed 2 bases, with 1 base lying between them. CDR1 is MNHEY and CDR2 is SVGAGI in the germline V gene. The CDR3 consists of 10 residues. CDR3 region: CASRQETQYF. The CDR3 nucleotides are TGTGCCAGCAGACAAGAGACCCAGTACTTC.

A note on this clone: This specimen includes other DNA sequences encoding the same CDR3. This chain uses TRBV5-1 with TRBJ1-2, with D perhaps matching TRBD1 (6 bases). With 4 bases removed from V and 4 bases from J, the gap between germline ends came to 26 bases. CDR1 is SGHRS and CDR2 is YFSETQ in the germline V gene. The CDR3 has 18 residues. The CDR3 DNA reads TGCGCCAGCAGCCCCGGGGTGGGGGCCCTTGTCCCAAGCTATGGCTACACCTTC. Amino acid sequence: CASSPGVGALVPSYGYTF.

The chain combines TRBV6-1 with TRBJ2-7, with D hard to call. Germline values: CDR1 MNHNS, CDR2 SASEGT. Trimming took 7 bases from V and 6 from J, leaving 10 bases between them. This CDR3 spans 11 amino acids. CDR3 region: CASIRHSEQYF. CDR3 nucleotide sequence: TGTGCCAGCATACGTCATTCCGAGCAGTACTTC.

This chain joins TRBV6-9 and TRBJ2-7, with 12 nucleotides matching TRBD2. The germline V gene has CDR1 MNHGY and CDR2 SVAAGI. J gave up 5 bases and V 6 bases, and 11 bases lay outside the gene matches. The CDR3 loop spans 16 amino acids. CDR3 in amino acids: CASSTPLAGGPDEQYF. Written as DNA, the CDR3 is TGTGCCAGCAGCACCCCCCTAGCGGGAGGGCCGGACGAGCAGTACTTC.

The chain carries TRBV5-1 and TRBJ2-5; 7 nucleotides agree with TRBD2. The CDR3 has 15 amino acids. Germline V gene data show CDR1 as SGHRS and CDR2 as YFSETQ. V dropped 7 bases and J dropped 2; count of bases not matched to a gene: 11. The CDR3 DNA reads TGCGCCAGCCACGGGGCTAGCGGACCACAAGAGACCCAGTACTTC. Translated, it gives CASHGASGPQETQYF.

The V gene is TRBV30, the J gene TRBJ1-6, with a possible D match to TRBD1 (5 bases). The length of the CDR3 is 17 residues. Germline V gene sequence: CDR1 GTSNPN, CDR2 SVGIG (reference sequence). The germline V and J ends were trimmed by 0 bases and 0 bases, with 12 bases remaining between them. The CDR3 sequence is CAWSVPGPLSYNSPLHF. The CDR3 bases are TGTGCCTGGAGTGTACCAGGGCCCCTCTCCTATAATTCACCCCTCCACTTT.

CDR3 sequence (DNA): TGTGCCAGCAGCTTAGGACAGGGGGTGAACACTGAAGCTTTCTTT. Translation gives CASSLGQGVNTEAFF. The genes are TRBV7-8 and TRBJ1-1; 9 bases are shared with TRBD1. Germline CDR1 and CDR2: SGHVS and FQNEAQ. The CDR3 loop spans 15 amino acids. V was clipped by 1 base and J by 0 bases; unmatched bases: 0.

The chain has TRBV29-1 and TRBJ2-7; tentative D call: TRBD1 (6 bases). Trimming shortened V by 7 bases and J by 3 bases, and 13 bases separated the two germline ends. Germline V CDR1 and CDR2: SQVTM, ANQGSEA. This CDR3 is 12 amino acids long. The CDR3 sequence: CSGRTAYYEQYF. In nucleotides, the CDR3 is TGCAGCGGCCGGACAGCTTACTACGAGCAGTACTTC.

On this clone: Other DNA sequences within the sample encode an identical CDR3. The chain employs TRBV13 and TRBJ1-2; 12 bases map to TRBD1. Germline loops: CDR1 PRHDT, CDR2 FYEKMQ (reference sequence). V shed 6 bases and J 8 bases; nucleotides not matched to a gene: 10. The CDR3 length is 15 residues. In DNA form, the CDR3 reads TGTGCCAGCAGTTCTCCGGGACAGGGGGCGGGGGGCTACACCTTC. Translation: CASSSPGQGAGGYTF. Complete variable domain (other parts from reference TRBV13 and TRBJ1-2): AAGVIQSPRHLIKEKRETATLKCYPIPRHDTVYWYQQGPGQDPQFLISFYEKMQSDKGSIPDRFSAQQFSDYHSELNMSSLELGDSALYFCASSSPGQGAGGYTFGSGTRLTVV.